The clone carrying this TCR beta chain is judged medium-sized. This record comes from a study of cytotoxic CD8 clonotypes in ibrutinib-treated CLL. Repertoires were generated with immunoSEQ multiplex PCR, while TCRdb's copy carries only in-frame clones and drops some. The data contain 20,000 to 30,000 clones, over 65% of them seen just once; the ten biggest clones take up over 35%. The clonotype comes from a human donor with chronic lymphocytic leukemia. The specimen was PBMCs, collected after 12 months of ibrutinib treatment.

This chain's CDR3 is CASSVRGTGELFF. DNA for the CDR3: TGTGCCAGCAGCGTCAGGGGCACCGGGGAGCTGTTTTTT. This chain uses TRBV11-1 with TRBJ2-2, with D possibly TRBD1 on 6 matching bases. The ends were cut back, 5 bases at V and 4 bases at J, with 8 bases in the middle. The V gene's germline CDR1 is SGHAT and CDR2 FQDESV (reference sequence). The CDR3 spans 13 residues.